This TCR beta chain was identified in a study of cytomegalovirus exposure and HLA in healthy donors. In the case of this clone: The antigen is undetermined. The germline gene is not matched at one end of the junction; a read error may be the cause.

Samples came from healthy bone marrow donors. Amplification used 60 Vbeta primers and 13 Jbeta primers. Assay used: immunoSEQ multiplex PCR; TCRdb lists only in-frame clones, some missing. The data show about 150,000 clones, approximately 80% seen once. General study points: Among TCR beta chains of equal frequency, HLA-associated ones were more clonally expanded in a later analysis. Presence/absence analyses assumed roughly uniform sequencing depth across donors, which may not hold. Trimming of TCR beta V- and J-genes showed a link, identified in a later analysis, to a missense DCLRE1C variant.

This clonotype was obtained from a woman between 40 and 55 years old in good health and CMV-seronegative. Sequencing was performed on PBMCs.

The CDR3 region is CASSVGHSGANGLTF. As DNA, the CDR3 is TGTGCCAGCAGCGTAGGTCACTCTGGGGCCAACGGCCTGACTTTC. The chain couples TRBV9 to TRBJ2-6, with D perhaps matching TRBD1 (5 bases). In germline, CDR1 is SGDLS, CDR2 YYNGEE. The CDR3 is 15 residues long.